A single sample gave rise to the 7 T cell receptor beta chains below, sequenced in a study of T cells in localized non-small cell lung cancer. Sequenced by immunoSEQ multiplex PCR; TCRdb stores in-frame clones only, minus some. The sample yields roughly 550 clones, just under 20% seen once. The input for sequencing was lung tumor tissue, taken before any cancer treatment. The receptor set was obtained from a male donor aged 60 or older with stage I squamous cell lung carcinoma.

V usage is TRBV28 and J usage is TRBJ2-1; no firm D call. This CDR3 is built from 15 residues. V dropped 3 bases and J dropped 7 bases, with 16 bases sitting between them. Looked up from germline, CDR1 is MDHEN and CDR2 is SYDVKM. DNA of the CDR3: TGTGCCAGCAGTTTCCCTGAACGGAGTAGAAATGAGCAGTTCTTC. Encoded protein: CASSFPERSRNEQFF.

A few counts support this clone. The CDR3 protein is CASSQGGTDTQYF. The CDR3 DNA reads as TGCGCCAGCAGCCAAGGGGGGACAGATACGCAGTATTTT. The rearrangement uses TRBV1 and TRBJ2-3. TRBV1 is tagged as a pseudogene. This CDR3 spans 13 amino acids.

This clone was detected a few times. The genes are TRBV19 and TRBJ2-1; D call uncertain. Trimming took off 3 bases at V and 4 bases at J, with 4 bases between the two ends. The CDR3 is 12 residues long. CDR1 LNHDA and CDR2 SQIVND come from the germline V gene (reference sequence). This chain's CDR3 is CASSIQYNEQFF. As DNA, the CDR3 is TGTGCCAGTAGTATTCAGTACAATGAGCAGTTCTTC. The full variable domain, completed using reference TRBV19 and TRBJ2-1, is DGGITQSPKYLFRKEGQNVTLSCEQNLNHDAMYWYRQDPGQGLRLIYYSQIVNDFQKGDIAEGYSVSREKKESFPLTVTSAQKNPTAFYLCASSIQYNEQFFGPGTRLTVL.

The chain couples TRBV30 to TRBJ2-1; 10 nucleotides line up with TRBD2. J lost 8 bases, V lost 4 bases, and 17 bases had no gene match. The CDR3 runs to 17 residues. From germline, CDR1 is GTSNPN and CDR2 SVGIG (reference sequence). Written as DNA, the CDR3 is TGTGCCTGGAAGTTAAGAGCGTCAAGCGGGAGGGGTGATGAGCAGTTCTTC. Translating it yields CAWKLRASSGRGDEQFF.

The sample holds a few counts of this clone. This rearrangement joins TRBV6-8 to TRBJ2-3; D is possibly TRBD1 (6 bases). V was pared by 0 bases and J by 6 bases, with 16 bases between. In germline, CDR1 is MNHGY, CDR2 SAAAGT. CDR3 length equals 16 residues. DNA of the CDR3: TGTGCCAGCAGTTACTCTGGGGGCCCTAGGGGGGATACGCAGTATTTT. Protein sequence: CASSYSGGPRGDTQYF.

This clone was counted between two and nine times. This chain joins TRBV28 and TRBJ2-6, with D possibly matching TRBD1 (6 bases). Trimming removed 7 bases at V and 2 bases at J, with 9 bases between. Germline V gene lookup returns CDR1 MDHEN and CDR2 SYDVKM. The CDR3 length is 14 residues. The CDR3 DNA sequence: TGTGCCAGCACCCACAGGGCTGGGGCCAACGTCCTGACTTTC. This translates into CASTHRAGANVLTF. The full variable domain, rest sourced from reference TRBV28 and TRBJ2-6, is DVKVTQSSRYLVKRTGEKVFLECVQDMDHENMFWYRQDPGLGLRLIYFSYDVKMKEKGDIPEGYSVSREKKERFSLILESASTNQTSMYLCASTHRAGANVLTFGAGSRLTVL.

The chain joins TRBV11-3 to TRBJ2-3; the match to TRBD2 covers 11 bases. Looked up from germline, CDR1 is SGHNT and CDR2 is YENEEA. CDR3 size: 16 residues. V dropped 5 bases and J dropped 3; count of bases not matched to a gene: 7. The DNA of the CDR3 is TGTGCCAGCAGCCCGACTAGCGGGGCCTCGACAGATACGCAGTATTTT. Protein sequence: CASSPTSGASTDTQYF.